The next 23 T cell receptor beta chains were all read from a single sample in a study of CD8 T cells in ankylosing spondylitis. TCRdb called the 5' RACE reads again in MiXCR, with one record for every CDR3 protein. This table has about 240,000 distinct CDR3 sequences, over 8.5% appearing once. The sequenced sample was blood, either unsorted or a sorted T cell fraction (not recorded which). Receptors originate from a male donor with ankylosing spondylitis or in good health (not recorded which).

This clonotype was observed a few times. This chain connects TRBV5-1 to TRBJ2-3, with 10 positions matching TRBD2. V was clipped by 2 bases and J by 6 bases; unmatched bases: 6. Germline V gene lookup returns CDR1 SGHRS and CDR2 YFSETQ. The CDR3 sequence is 15 residues long. As DNA, the CDR3 is TGCGCCAGCAGCTTAGGTAGCGGGAGGACTGATACGCAGTATTTT. Translating gives CASSLGSGRTDTQYF.

In its sample, this clonotype was seen many times. V usage is TRBV6-1 and J usage is TRBJ2-1, with 10 bases aligning to TRBD1. Germline CDR1 reads MNHNS; CDR2 reads SASEGT. This CDR3 has 14 amino acids. V lost 6 bases to trimming and J lost 9 bases; unmatched junction nucleotides: 8. CDR3 sequence reads: CASRHDRGQGEQFF. The CDR3 DNA is TGTGCCAGCAGGCACGACAGGGGGCAAGGTGAGCAGTTCTTC.

This clonotype was counted at least ten times. This chain uses TRBV6-5 with TRBJ2-5, with D perhaps matching TRBD1 (5 bases). This CDR3 is built from 12 residues. The germline gives CDR1 MNHEY, CDR2 SVGAGI. With 7 bases removed from V and 5 bases from J, the gap between germline ends came to 11 bases. DNA for the CDR3: TGTGCCAGCAAAACAGGCCGGGAGACCCAGTACTTC. It specifies CASKTGRETQYF.

This clonotype was picked up many times. The chain links TRBV7-9 to TRBJ2-7; TRBD1 aligns across 9 bases. The CDR3 has 15 residues. V was pared by 4 bases and J by 0 bases, with 4 bases of the junction left unmatched. The V gene's germline CDR1 is SEHNR and CDR2 FQNEAQ (reference sequence). CDR3 region: CASSSPGQGSYEQYF. CDR3 in DNA: TGTGCCAGCAGCTCACCGGGACAGGGCTCCTACGAGCAGTACTTC.

The V call is TRBV7-8, the J call TRBJ2-1, with 9 bases lining up with TRBD2. V gave up 1 base and J gave up 8 bases; unmatched junction bases: 9. This CDR3 is built from 16 residues. Germline values: CDR1 SGHVS, CDR2 FQNEAQ. For the CDR3, the DNA is TGTGCCAGCAGCTTAGAAACCCTTAGCGGGGGCTATGAGCAGTTCTTC. It codes for CASSLETLSGGYEQFF.

This clonotype has at least ten counts. The gene calls are TRBV7-3 and TRBJ2-6, with a tentative D call TRBD1 (6 bases). CDR1 is SGHTA, CDR2 FQGTGA, per germline. With 5 bases removed from V and 1 base from J, the gap between germline ends came to 9 bases. This CDR3 region has 15 residues. The CDR3 DNA sequence: TGTGCCAGCAGCGATACAGGGTCTGGGGCCAACGTCCTGACTTTC. Its translation is CASSDTGSGANVLTF.

This clonotype was counted ten times or more. The CDR3 spells CATSSALRGDTQYF. As DNA, the CDR3 is TGTGCCACCAGCAGCGCTTTAAGGGGGGATACGCAGTATTTT. This sequence joins TRBV15 and TRBJ2-3; tentatively, D is TRBD1 (6 bases). Trimming shortened V by 3 bases and J by 6 bases, and 13 bases separated the two germline ends. Germline assignment: CDR1 LNHNV and CDR2 YYDKDF (reference sequence). This CDR3 contains 14 residues.

This clonotype has ten or more counts. The chain joins TRBV20-1 to TRBJ2-1, with D possibly being TRBD1 (5 bases). V shed 3 bases and J shed 7 bases, with 19 bases lying between them. Germline lookup yields CDR1 DFQATT and CDR2 SNEGSKA (reference sequence). The CDR3 extends over 15 amino acids. CDR3 nucleotides: TGCAGTGCTAGGTCGGTGACACTTAAGGGGAATGAGCAGTTCTTC. It specifies CSARSVTLKGNEQFF.

There are many counts of this clonotype. The DNA of the CDR3 is TGTGCCAGCAGTTTATTTGGCACCAACTACGAGCAGTACTTC. Its translation is CASSLFGTNYEQYF. This chain links TRBV27 with TRBJ2-7; unclear D gene. V lost 1 base to trimming and J lost 3 bases, with 10 bases between them. This CDR3 has 14 residues. The V gene's germline CDR1 is MNHEY and CDR2 SMNVEV (reference sequence).

This chain connects TRBV7-2 to TRBJ1-5; D perhaps matches TRBD1 (5 bases). V dropped 5 bases and J dropped 7 bases, with 18 bases sitting between them. Germline CDR1 is SGHTA and CDR2 is FQGNSA. The length of the CDR3 is 15 residues. The CDR3: CASSPGTAFGQPQHF. As DNA, the CDR3 is TGTGCCAGCAGCCCAGGGACCGCATTCGGACAGCCCCAGCATTTT.

In its sample, this clonotype was seen many times. The chain recombines TRBV5-1 with TRBJ1-2; possible D gene TRBD1, 6 bases. Germline V gene data show CDR1 as SGHRS and CDR2 as YFSETQ. V lost 0 bases and J lost 2, with 11 bases in between. This CDR3 is built from 15 residues. The CDR3 DNA is TGCGCCAGCAGCTTGGCCTCAACAGGGAACTATGGCTACACCTTC. Protein sequence: CASSLASTGNYGYTF.

This clonotype was detected many times. The V call is TRBV20-1, the J call TRBJ2-7; D perhaps matches TRBD2 (6 bases). Germline CDR1 DFQATT, CDR2 SNEGSKA (reference sequence). The CDR3 has 15 residues. The V and J ends lost 3 bases and 4 bases respectively, with 19 bases between them. The CDR3 nucleotides read TGCAGTGCTAGGGGACCTGTGCGGGGTGGGTACGAGCAGTACTTC. Amino acid sequence: CSARGPVRGGYEQYF.

This clonotype was seen ten or more times. The chain carries TRBV29-1 and TRBJ1-4, with 8 bases aligning to TRBD1. Germline V gene sequence: CDR1 SQVTM, CDR2 ANQGSEA. With 6 bases clipped from V and 6 bases from J, the junction kept 6 bases outside the gene matches. The CDR3 covers 13 residues. The chain's CDR3 is CSVQGATYEKLFF. In nucleotides, the CDR3 is TGCAGCGTCCAGGGGGCTACGTATGAAAAACTGTTTTTT.

This clonotype was observed many times. The V and J genes are TRBV19 and TRBJ2-7; possible D gene TRBD1, 6 bases. The germline gives CDR1 LNHDA, CDR2 SQIVND (reference sequence). The CDR3 spans 17 residues. The germline V and J ends were trimmed by 5 bases and 3 bases, with 23 bases remaining between them. In DNA, the CDR3 is TGTGCCAGTAGTGTACAGGGTTCCCCGAATTATCACTACGAGCAGTACTTC. Amino acids: CASSVQGSPNYHYEQYF.

The table lists this clonotype with a few counts. CDR3 amino acids: CASSSRGGSGYNEQFF. CDR3 nucleotides: TGTGCCAGCAGCTCTCGGGGGGGTAGCGGATACAATGAGCAGTTCTTC. This chain uses TRBV11-3 with TRBJ2-1; 8 bases align to TRBD2. V dropped 4 bases and J dropped 4; count of bases not matched to a gene: 9. This CDR3 is 16 amino acids long. Germline V gene sequence: CDR1 SGHNT, CDR2 YENEEA.

This clonotype has a count of ten or more. The CDR3: CASSVIDRGPGYTF. In nucleotides, the CDR3 is TGTGCCAGCAGCGTAATTGACAGGGGGCCTGGCTACACCTTC. The chain has TRBV2 and TRBJ1-2; 10 bases map to TRBD1. Trimming cost V 6 bases and J 7 bases; bases outside gene matches: 8. This CDR3 is built from 14 residues. In germline, CDR1 is SNHLY, CDR2 FYNNEI.

In its sample, this clonotype was seen many times. This sequence joins TRBV7-9 and TRBJ1-1; 7 bases map to TRBD1. The CDR3 runs 14 residues. V was pared by 2 bases and J by 7 bases, with 7 bases of the junction left unmatched. Germline V gene sequence: CDR1 SEHNR, CDR2 FQNEAQ (reference sequence). The CDR3 sequence is CASSLMQGEGEAFF. CDR3 nucleotides: TGTGCCAGCAGCTTAATGCAGGGGGAGGGTGAAGCTTTCTTT. Drawing the rest from reference TRBV7-9 and TRBJ1-1, the complete variable domain is DTGVSQNPRHKITKRGQNVTFRCDPISEHNRLYWYRQTLGQGPEFLTYFQNEAQLEKSRLLSDRFSAERPKGSFSTLEIQRTEQGDSAMYLCASSLMQGEGEAFFGQGTRLTVV.

This clonotype was detected ten times or more. This chain uses TRBV7-2 with TRBJ2-3; D is perhaps TRBD1 (6 bases). CDR3 length equals 16 residues. Germline V gives CDR1 SGHTA, CDR2 FQGNSA. V was trimmed by 0 bases and J by 0 bases, leaving 10 bases between them. CDR3 sequence (DNA): TGTGCCAGCAGCTTAGCCGCGACAGGTAGCACAGATACGCAGTATTTT. Its translation is CASSLAATGSTDTQYF. Together with reference TRBV7-2 and TRBJ2-3, the CDR3 gives the full variable domain: GAGVSQSPSNKVTEKGKDVELRCDPISGHTALYWYRQSLGQGLEFLIYFQGNSAPDKSGLPSDRFSAERTGGSVSTLTIQRTQQEDSAVYLCASSLAATGSTDTQYFGPGTRLTVL.

In its sample, this clonotype was seen many times. The CDR3 nucleotides are TGTGCCAGCAGTTTTCCGACAGGGGAATATGGCTACACCTTC. Translation gives CASSFPTGEYGYTF. The V and J genes are TRBV27 and TRBJ1-2; 8 positions agree with TRBD1. Germline CDR1 reads MNHEY; CDR2 reads SMNVEV (reference sequence). The CDR3 totals 14 residues. V lost 3 bases, J lost 5 bases, and 5 bases stayed unmatched.

Ten or more counts support this clonotype. The V call is TRBV15, the J call TRBJ2-7; no reliable D call. The CDR3 is 16 amino acids. V was cut by 0 bases and J by 6 bases, with 18 bases left in between. From germline, CDR1 is LNHNV and CDR2 YYDKDF (reference sequence). The CDR3 nucleotides are TGTGCCACCAGCAGAGATCCCGGAAGGGCCGAGCCCGAGCAGTACTTC. Its protein product is CATSRDPGRAEPEQYF. The entire variable domain, with the rest obtained from reference TRBV15 and TRBJ2-7, is as follows: DAMVIQNPRYQVTQFGKPVTLSCSQTLNHNVMYWYQQKSSQAPKLLFHYYDKDFNNEADTPDNFQSRRPNTSFCFLDIRSPGLGDTAMYLCATSRDPGRAEPEQYFGPGTRLTVT.

The table lists this clonotype with many counts. The chain uses TRBV7-8 and TRBJ1-4; perhaps TRBD1 as D (5 bases). V lost 2 bases and J 1 base, leaving 11 bases between the germline ends. This CDR3 has 16 amino acids. In germline, CDR1 is SGHVS, CDR2 FQNEAQ. In nucleotides, the CDR3 is TGTGCCAGCAGCTTAACCCCCCAGGGAACTAATGAAAAACTGTTTTTT. The encoded protein is CASSLTPQGTNEKLFF.

This clonotype was recorded at least ten times. V is TRBV12-3 or TRBV12-4 and J is TRBJ1-1; TRBD1 matches at 9 bases. J was trimmed by 2 bases and V by 7 bases; bases with no gene match: 8. This CDR3 has 15 amino acids. The CDR3: CASNHRGQRNTEAFF. Here the CDR3 DNA reads TGTGCCAGCAATCACAGGGGGCAGAGAAACACTGAAGCTTTCTTT.

The table lists this clonotype with many counts. The chain joins TRBV2 to TRBJ2-1; either TRBD1 or TRBD2 may supply D (6 bases each). The CDR3 runs to 15 residues. CDR1 is SNHLY, CDR2 FYNNEI, per germline. With 7 bases removed from V and 5 bases from J, the gap between germline ends came to 18 bases. The CDR3 DNA reads as TGTGCCAGCACTCAAGGGGGGTACGCAAACAATGAGCAGTTCTTC. Protein sequence: CASTQGGYANNEQFF.